This T cell receptor beta chain came from a study of blood T cell repertoires in COVID-19. At the level of the study: From T cells, B-cell-depleted T cells, or PBMCs came the material, which was cDNA or gDNA.

Trimming removed 5 bases from V and 7 bases from J; junction bases left unmatched: 8. The CDR3 length is 15 residues. Per the germline V gene, CDR1 is MNHEY and CDR2 is SVGAGI. This clone was seen only once. Under the authors' procedure: Amplification of reference gene primers provided the estimated nucleated cell counts. Assay: immunoSEQ multiplex PCR; the TCRdb copy retains only in-frame clones and omits some. For V, J and clone size, that table is used; D and trimming come from the DNA. The data contain roughly 410,000 clones, over 75% of them singletons. Seattle patients were enrolled while actively infected and followed longitudinally.

The V call is TRBV6-5, the J call TRBJ1-5; TRBD1 matches at 10 bases. Sequenced input: peripheral blood. The receptor was derived from a woman in her thirties or forties with COVID-19, enrolled during active disease. DNA of the CDR3: TGTGCCAGCAGTCCCGGACAGGGGGGACAACAGCCCCAGCATTTT. Translated, it gives CASSPGQGGQQPQHF.